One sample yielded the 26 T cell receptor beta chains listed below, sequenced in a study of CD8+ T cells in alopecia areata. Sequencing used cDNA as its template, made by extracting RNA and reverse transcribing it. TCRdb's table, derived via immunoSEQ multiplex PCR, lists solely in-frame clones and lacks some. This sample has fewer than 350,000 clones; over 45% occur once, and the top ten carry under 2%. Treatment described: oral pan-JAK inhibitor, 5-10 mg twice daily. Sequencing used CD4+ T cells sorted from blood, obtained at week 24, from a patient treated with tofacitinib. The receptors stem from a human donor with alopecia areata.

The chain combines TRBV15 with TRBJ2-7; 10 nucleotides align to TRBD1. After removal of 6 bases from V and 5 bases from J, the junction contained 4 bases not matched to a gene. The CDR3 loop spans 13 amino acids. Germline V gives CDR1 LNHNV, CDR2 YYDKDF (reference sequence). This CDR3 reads CATRTGGRNEQYF. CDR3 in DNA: TGTGCCACCAGGACAGGGGGCAGGAACGAGCAGTACTTC.

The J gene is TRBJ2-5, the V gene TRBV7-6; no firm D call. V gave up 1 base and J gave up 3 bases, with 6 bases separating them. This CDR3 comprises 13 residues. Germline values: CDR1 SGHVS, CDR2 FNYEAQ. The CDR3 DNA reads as TGTGCCAGCAGCTTAGAACGGGAAGAGACCCAGTACTTC. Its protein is CASSLEREETQYF.

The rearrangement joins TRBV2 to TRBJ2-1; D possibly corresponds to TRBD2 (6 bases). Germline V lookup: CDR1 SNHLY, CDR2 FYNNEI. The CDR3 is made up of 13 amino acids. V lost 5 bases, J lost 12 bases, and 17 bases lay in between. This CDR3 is CASSLQDLGGQFF. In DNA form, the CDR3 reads TGTGCCAGCAGTTTACAAGACCTGGGGGGGCAGTTCTTC.

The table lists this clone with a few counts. This chain's CDR3 is CSVALGIETQYF. CDR3 DNA sequence: TGCAGCGTTGCTCTGGGGATTGAGACCCAGTACTTC. The chain joins TRBV29-1 to TRBJ2-5; D ambiguous. The CDR3 length is 12 residues. The V and J ends lost 4 bases and 5 bases respectively, with 11 bases between them. Germline CDR1 and CDR2: SQVTM and ANQGSEA.

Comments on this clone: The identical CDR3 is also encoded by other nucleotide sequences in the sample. The CDR3 here is CASRTDQETQYF. The CDR3 DNA reads as TGTGCCAGCAGGACCGACCAAGAGACCCAGTACTTC. The gene calls are TRBV2 and TRBJ2-5, with D unclear. Germline CDR1 SNHLY, CDR2 FYNNEI. The CDR3 extends over 12 amino acids. Trimming took off 6 bases at V and 0 bases at J, with 5 bases between the two ends.

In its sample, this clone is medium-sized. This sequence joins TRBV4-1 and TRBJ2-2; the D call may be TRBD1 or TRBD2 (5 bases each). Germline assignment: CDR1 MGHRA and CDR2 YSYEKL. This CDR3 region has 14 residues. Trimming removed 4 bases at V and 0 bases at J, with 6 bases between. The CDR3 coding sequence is TGCGCCAGCAGCCGGGACCCGAACACCGGGGAGCTGTTTTTT. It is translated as CASSRDPNTGELFF.

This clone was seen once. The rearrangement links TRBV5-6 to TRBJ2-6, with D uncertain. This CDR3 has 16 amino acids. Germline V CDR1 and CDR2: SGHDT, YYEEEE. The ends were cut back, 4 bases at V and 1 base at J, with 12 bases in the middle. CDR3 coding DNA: TGTGCCAGCAGCAAAGCTGGAGTTTCTGGGGCCAACGTCCTGACTTTC. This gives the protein CASSKAGVSGANVLTF.

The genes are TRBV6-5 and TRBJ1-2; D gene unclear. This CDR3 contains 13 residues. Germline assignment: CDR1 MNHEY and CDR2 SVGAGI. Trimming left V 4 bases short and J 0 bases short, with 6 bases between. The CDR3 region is CASSSTPNYGYTF. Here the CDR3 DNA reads TGTGCCAGCAGTTCGACCCCTAACTATGGCTACACCTTC.

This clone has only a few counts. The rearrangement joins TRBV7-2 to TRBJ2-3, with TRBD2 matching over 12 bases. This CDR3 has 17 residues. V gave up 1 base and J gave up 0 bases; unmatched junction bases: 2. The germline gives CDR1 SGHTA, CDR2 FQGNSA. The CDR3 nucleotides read TGTGCCAGCAGCTTAGGGACTAGCGGGACTAGCACAGATACGCAGTATTTT. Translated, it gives CASSLGTSGTSTDTQYF.

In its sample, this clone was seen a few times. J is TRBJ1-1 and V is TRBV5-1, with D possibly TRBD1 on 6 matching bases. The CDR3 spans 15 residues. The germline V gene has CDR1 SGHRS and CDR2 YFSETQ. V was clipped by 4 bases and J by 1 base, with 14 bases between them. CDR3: CASSPLGAGNTEAFF. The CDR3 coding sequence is TGCGCCAGCAGCCCCCTGGGGGCTGGGAACACTGAAGCTTTCTTT.

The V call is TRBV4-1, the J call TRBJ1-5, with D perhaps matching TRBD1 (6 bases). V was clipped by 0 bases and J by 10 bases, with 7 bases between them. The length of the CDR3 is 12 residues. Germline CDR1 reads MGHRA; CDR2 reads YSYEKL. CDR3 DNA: TGCGCCAGCAGCCAAGACAGGGGACCCCAGCATTTT. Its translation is CASSQDRGPQHF.

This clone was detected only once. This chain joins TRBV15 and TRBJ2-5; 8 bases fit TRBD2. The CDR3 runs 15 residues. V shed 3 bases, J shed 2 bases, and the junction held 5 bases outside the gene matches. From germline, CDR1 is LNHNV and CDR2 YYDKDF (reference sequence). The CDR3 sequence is CATSRDPGGQETQYF. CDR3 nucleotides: TGTGCCACCAGCAGGGACCCGGGGGGGCAAGAGACCCAGTACTTC.

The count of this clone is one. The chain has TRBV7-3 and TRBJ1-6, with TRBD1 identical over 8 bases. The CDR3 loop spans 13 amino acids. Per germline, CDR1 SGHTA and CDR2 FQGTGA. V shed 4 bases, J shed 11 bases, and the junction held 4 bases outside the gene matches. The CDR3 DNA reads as TGTGCCAGCAGCTCCAGACAGGGGACACCCCTCCACTTT. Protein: CASSSRQGTPLHF.

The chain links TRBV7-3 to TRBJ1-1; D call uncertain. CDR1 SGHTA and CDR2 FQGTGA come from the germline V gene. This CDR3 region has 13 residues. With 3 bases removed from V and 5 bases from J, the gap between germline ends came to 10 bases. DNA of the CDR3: TGTGCCAGCAGCTTCCAATCGGGGACTGAAGCTTTCTTT. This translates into CASSFQSGTEAFF. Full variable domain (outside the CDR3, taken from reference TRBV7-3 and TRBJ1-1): GAGVSQTPSNKVTEKGKYVELRCDPISGHTALYWYRQSLGQGPEFLIYFQGTGAADDSGLPNDRFFAVRPEGSVSTLKIQRTERGDSAVYLCASSFQSGTEAFFGQGTRLTVV.

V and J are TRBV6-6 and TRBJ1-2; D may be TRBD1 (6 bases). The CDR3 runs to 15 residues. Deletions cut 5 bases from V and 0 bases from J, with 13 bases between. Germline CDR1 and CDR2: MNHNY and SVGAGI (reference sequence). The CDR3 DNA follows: TGTGCCAGCAGTCTGCCACAGGGAGCTAACTATGGCTACACCTTC. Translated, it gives CASSLPQGANYGYTF.

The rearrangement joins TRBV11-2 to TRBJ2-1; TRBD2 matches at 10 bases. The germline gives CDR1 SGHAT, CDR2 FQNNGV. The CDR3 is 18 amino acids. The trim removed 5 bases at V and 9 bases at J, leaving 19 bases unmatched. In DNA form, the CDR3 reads TGTGCCAGCAGCCCCTCCTGGGCGGCTAGCGGGGGCTGGGGTGAGCAGTTCTTC. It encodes CASSPSWAASGGWGEQFF.

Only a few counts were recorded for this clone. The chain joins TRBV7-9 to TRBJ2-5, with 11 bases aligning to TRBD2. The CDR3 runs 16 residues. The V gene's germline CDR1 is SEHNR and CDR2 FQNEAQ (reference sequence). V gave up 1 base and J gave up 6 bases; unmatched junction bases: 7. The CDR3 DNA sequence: TGTGCCAGCAGCTTAGGACGAGGGACTAGCGGCCAGACCCAGTACTTC. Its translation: CASSLGRGTSGQTQYF.

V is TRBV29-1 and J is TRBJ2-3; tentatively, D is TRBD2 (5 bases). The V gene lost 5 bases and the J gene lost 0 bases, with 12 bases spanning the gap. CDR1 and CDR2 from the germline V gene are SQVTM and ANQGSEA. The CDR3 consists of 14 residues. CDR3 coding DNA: TGCAGCGTTACCGGGATCTCTAGCACAGATACGCAGTATTTT. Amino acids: CSVTGISSTDTQYF.

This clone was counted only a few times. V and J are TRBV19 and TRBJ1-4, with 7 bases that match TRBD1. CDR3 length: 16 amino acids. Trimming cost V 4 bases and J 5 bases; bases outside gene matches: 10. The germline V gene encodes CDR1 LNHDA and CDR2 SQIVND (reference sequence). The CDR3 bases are TGTGCCAGTAGTAGCGGAGCGACAGGGATAAATGAAAAACTGTTTTTT. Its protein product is CASSSGATGINEKLFF.

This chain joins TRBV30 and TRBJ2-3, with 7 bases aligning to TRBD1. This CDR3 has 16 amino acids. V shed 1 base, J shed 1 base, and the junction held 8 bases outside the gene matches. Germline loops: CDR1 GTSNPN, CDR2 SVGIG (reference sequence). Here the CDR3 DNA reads TGTGCCTGGAGTGCCGGGACAGTGAGTCGCACAGATACGCAGTATTTT. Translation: CAWSAGTVSRTDTQYF.

The CDR3 protein is CAWVEGVVNTEAFF. In nucleotides, the CDR3 is TGTGCCTGGGTGGAAGGGGTGGTGAACACTGAAGCTTTCTTT. The V and J genes are TRBV30 and TRBJ1-1; a possible D gene is TRBD1 (5 bases). Trimming cost V 5 bases and J 0 bases, with 13 bases left between them. This CDR3 contains 14 residues. Looked up from germline, CDR1 is GTSNPN and CDR2 is SVGIG (reference sequence).

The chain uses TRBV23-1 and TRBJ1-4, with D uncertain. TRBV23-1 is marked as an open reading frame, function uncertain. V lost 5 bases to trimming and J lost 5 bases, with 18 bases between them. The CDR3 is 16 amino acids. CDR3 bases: TGCGCCAGCAGTTCCCGCAGCGGACGCCGAAATGAAAAACTGTTTTTT. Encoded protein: CASSSRSGRRNEKLFF.

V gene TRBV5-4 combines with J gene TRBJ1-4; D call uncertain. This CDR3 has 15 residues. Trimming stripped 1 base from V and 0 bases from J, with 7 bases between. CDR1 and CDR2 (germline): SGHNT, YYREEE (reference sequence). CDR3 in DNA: TGTGCCAGCAGCTTGACTCCAACAACTAATGAAAAACTGTTTTTT. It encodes CASSLTPTTNEKLFF.

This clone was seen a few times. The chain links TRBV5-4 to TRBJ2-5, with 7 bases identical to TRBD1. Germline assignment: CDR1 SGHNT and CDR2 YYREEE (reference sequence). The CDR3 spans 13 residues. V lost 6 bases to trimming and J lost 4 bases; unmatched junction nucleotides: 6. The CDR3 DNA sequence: TGTGCCAGCACCACTGACAGGGCAGAGACCCAGTACTTC. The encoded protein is CASTTDRAETQYF.

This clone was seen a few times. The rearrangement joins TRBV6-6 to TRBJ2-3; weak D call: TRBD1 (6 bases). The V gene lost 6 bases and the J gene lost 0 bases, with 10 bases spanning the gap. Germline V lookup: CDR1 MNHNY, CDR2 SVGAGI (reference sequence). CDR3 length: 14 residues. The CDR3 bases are TGTGCCAGCAGCGGGACAACTAGCACAGATACGCAGTATTTT. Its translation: CASSGTTSTDTQYF.

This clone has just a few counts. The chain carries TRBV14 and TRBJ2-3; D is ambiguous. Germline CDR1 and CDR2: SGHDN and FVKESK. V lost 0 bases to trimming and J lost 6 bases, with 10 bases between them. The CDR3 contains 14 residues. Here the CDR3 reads CASSQETSWDTQYF. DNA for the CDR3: TGTGCCAGCAGCCAAGAAACGTCCTGGGATACGCAGTATTTT.